A single sample is the source of the 31 T cell receptor beta chains below, sequenced in a study of blood T cell repertoires in COVID-19. TCRdb's table, derived via immunoSEQ multiplex PCR, lists solely in-frame clones and lacks some. The data hold approximately 260,000 clones, with approximately 92% observed a single time. The sequenced sample consisted of peripheral blood. The source is a middle-aged woman who had recovered from COVID-19.

The chain is built from TRBV4-3 and TRBJ2-2, with TRBD1 identical over 8 bases. V lost 2 bases to trimming and J lost 0 bases; unmatched junction nucleotides: 8. Germline loops: CDR1 LGHNA, CDR2 YSLEER. This CDR3 is 18 amino acids long. The chain's CDR3 is CASSQPTGTGSNTGELFF. DNA of the CDR3: TGCGCCAGCAGCCAACCCACCGGGACAGGATCGAACACCGGGGAGCTGTTTTTT.

V is TRBV21-1 and J is TRBJ2-5; the table's D gene call, TRBD1, was not cross checked with the DNA. TRBV21-1 is termed a pseudogene. The CDR3 is 13 residues long. CDR3 in DNA: TGTGCCAGCACTCCAGGGGTTTTGGAGACCCAGTACTTC. Encoded protein: CASTPGVLETQYF.

This clone has just a few counts. The rearrangement links TRBV25-1 to TRBJ2-5, with D perhaps TRBD2 (5 bases). This CDR3 is 13 amino acids long. Trimming took 9 bases from V and 2 from J, leaving 13 bases between them. Looked up from germline, CDR1 is MGHDK and CDR2 is SYGVNS. CDR3 nucleotide sequence: TGTGCCAGTGCCGGGAAGTGGCAAGAGACCCAGTACTTC. Its protein is CASAGKWQETQYF. Full variable domain (missing parts from reference TRBV25-1 and TRBJ2-5): EADIYQTPRYLVIGTGKKITLECSQTMGHDKMYWYQQDPGMELHLIHYSYGVNSTEKGDLSSESTVSRIRTEHFPLTLESARPSHTSQYLCASAGKWQETQYFGPGTRLLVL.

The chain has TRBV6-5 and TRBJ1-1; TRBD1 aligns across 8 bases. Per germline, CDR1 MNHEY and CDR2 SVGAGI. After removal of 6 bases from V and 4 bases from J, the junction contained 7 bases not matched to a gene. The CDR3 is 14 amino acids. CDR3 residues: CASRRQGMSTEAFF. DNA for the CDR3: TGTGCCAGCAGACGACAGGGGATGTCCACTGAAGCTTTCTTT.

This chain joins TRBV7-2 and TRBJ2-1; the match to TRBD2 covers 7 bases. Germline assignment: CDR1 SGHTA and CDR2 FQGNSA. V lost 7 bases, J lost 7 bases, and 10 bases stayed unmatched. CDR3 size: 14 residues. The CDR3 bases are TGTGCCAGCACGAGAGGCGGGAGCGGGAATGAGCAGTTCTTC. It yields the protein CASTRGGSGNEQFF.

The gene calls are TRBV5-5 and TRBJ2-7, with TRBD1 matching over 7 bases. This CDR3 has 14 residues. Trimming at V came to 2 bases and at J to 0 bases, leaving 2 bases not matched to a gene. Germline V CDR1 and CDR2: SGHKS, YYEKEE (reference sequence). CDR3 protein: CASSFGQDSYEQYF. The CDR3 nucleotides read TGTGCCAGCAGCTTCGGACAGGACTCCTACGAGCAGTACTTC.

The chain joins TRBV6-5 to TRBJ1-1; 8 nucleotides agree with TRBD1. This CDR3 is built from 13 residues. The V segment lost 6 bases and the J segment 3 bases; nucleotides outside the gene matches: 3. Germline-derived CDR1 and CDR2 are MNHEY and SVGAGI. The CDR3 here is CASRLDRDTEAFF. The DNA for the CDR3 is TGTGCCAGCAGGCTGGACAGGGACACTGAAGCTTTCTTT.

V is TRBV11-3 and J is TRBJ2-3, with 11 nucleotides matching TRBD2. The CDR3 totals 16 residues. The germline CDR1 and CDR2 sequences are SGHNT and YENEEA. The V gene end was trimmed by 4 bases and the J gene end by 7 bases; junction bases not matched to a gene: 10. The CDR3 DNA is TGTGCCAGCAGCTCTGTATCTAGCGGGAGGTCGTATACGCAGTATTTT. This gives the protein CASSSVSSGRSYTQYF.

This clone was observed a single time. The chain employs TRBV11-2 and TRBJ2-7; perhaps TRBD2 as D (5 bases). The CDR3 has 13 amino acids. V was clipped by 1 base and J by 5 bases, with 9 bases between them. Germline CDR1 and CDR2: SGHAT and FQNNGV. The CDR3 here is CASSLAGVHEQYV. The CDR3 nucleotides are TGTGCCAGCAGCTTAGCCGGGGTTCACGAGCAGTACGTC.

The chain couples TRBV19 to TRBJ1-2; 8 bases agree with TRBD1. This CDR3 is 13 amino acids long. V lost 7 bases, J lost 6 bases, and 7 bases stayed unmatched. Germline lookup yields CDR1 LNHDA and CDR2 SQIVND (reference sequence). For the CDR3, the DNA is TGTGCCAGTAAAAAACAGGGGGAGGATGGCTACACCTTC. It yields the protein CASKKQGEDGYTF.

The gene calls are TRBV7-3 and TRBJ2-2; the match to TRBD2 covers 9 bases. From germline, CDR1 is SGHTA and CDR2 FQGTGA. With V trimmed by 2 bases and J by 5 bases, 9 bases remained unmatched. CDR3 length: 17 residues. The CDR3 sequence is CASSLLSGGTRTGELFF. Written as DNA, the CDR3 is TGTGCCAGCAGCTTATTGAGCGGGGGGACGAGGACCGGGGAGCTGTTTTTT.

This chain uses TRBV13 with TRBJ2-7, with D perhaps matching TRBD1 (6 bases). The CDR3 extends over 14 amino acids. From germline, CDR1 is PRHDT and CDR2 FYEKMQ (reference sequence). The ends were cut back, 5 bases at V and 7 bases at J, with 18 bases in the middle. The CDR3 DNA reads TGTGCCAGCAGCCGGGGACATCCAAAAGGGGAGCAGTACGTC. Its translation is CASSRGHPKGEQYV.

This clone was recorded only once. The genes are TRBV5-1 and TRBJ2-2; possibly TRBD1 for D (8 bases). The germline V and J ends were trimmed by 5 bases and 6 bases, with 17 bases remaining between them. CDR3 length: 15 amino acids. Germline CDR1 is SGHRS and CDR2 is YFSETQ. This chain's CDR3 is CASSSGQGLSGELFF. DNA for the CDR3: TGCGCCAGCAGTTCCGGACAGGGACTATCCGGGGAGCTGTTTTTT.

The rearrangement joins TRBV5-1 to TRBJ2-5; TRBD2 is a possible D gene (7 bases). Germline V gene data show CDR1 as SGHRS and CDR2 as YFSETQ. The CDR3 extends over 14 amino acids. The V end lost 3 bases, the J end lost 5 bases, and 14 bases lay between the germline ends. CDR3 region: CASSSGGLRETQYF. CDR3 nucleotide sequence: TGCGCCAGCAGCTCGGGGGGCCTACGGGAGACCCAGTACTTC. Full variable domain (rest looked up from reference TRBV5-1 and TRBJ2-5): KAGVTQTPRYLIKTRGQQVTLSCSPISGHRSVSWYQQTPGQGLQFLFEYFSETQRNKGNFPGRFSGRQFSNSRSEMNVSTLELGDSALYLCASSSGGLRETQYFGPGTRLLVL.

This sequence joins TRBV28 and TRBJ1-2; D gene ambiguous. This CDR3 comprises 14 residues. V was clipped by 5 bases and J by 5 bases, with 15 bases between them. Looked up from germline, CDR1 is MDHEN and CDR2 is SYDVKM. The CDR3 is CASSGRLFGYGYTF. The CDR3 nucleotides are TGTGCCAGCAGTGGGAGACTTTTCGGGTATGGCTACACCTTC.

This chain's CDR3 is CASISGVNEQFF. The CDR3 DNA reads TGTGCCAGCATCTCCGGGGTCAATGAGCAGTTCTTC. The rearrangement joins TRBV7-9 to TRBJ2-1, with D tentatively TRBD2 (5 bases). Germline assignment: CDR1 SEHNR and CDR2 FQNEAQ (reference sequence). V lost 7 bases, J lost 6 bases, and 10 bases lay in between. This CDR3 contains 12 residues.

The CDR3 spells CASSSGGSLETQYF. CDR3 DNA sequence: TGTGCCAGCAGCTCGGGAGGCAGTCTGGAGACCCAGTACTTC. The chain combines TRBV7-2 with TRBJ2-5; TRBD2 agrees at 7 bases. With V trimmed by 4 bases and J by 5 bases, 7 bases remained unmatched. This CDR3 has 14 amino acids. Germline CDR1 is SGHTA and CDR2 is FQGNSA. Full variable domain (remainder filled in from reference TRBV7-2 and TRBJ2-5): GAGVSQSPSNKVTEKGKDVELRCDPISGHTALYWYRQSLGQGLEFLIYFQGNSAPDKSGLPSDRFSAERTGGSVSTLTIQRTQQEDSAVYLCASSSGGSLETQYFGPGTRLLVL.

The genes are TRBV20-1 and TRBJ1-2; maybe TRBD1 (6 bases). V was pared by 3 bases and J by 7 bases, with 12 bases between. CDR3 length: 12 residues. The V gene's germline CDR1 is DFQATT and CDR2 SNEGSKA (reference sequence). CDR3 DNA: TGCAGTGCTAGTCAGGGGAAAGGTGGCTACACCTTC. Translation: CSASQGKGGYTF.

The V and J genes are TRBV19 and TRBJ1-5; D unresolved. The CDR3 contains 13 residues. Germline CDR1 LNHDA, CDR2 SQIVND (reference sequence). The V end lost 1 base, the J end lost 4 bases, and 5 bases lay between the germline ends. The CDR3 nucleotides read TGTGCCAGTAGTATAGGGGCGAATCAGCCCCAGCATTTT. Amino acids: CASSIGANQPQHF.

This clone was counted a few times. The chain combines TRBV6-2 or TRBV6-3 with TRBJ1-5; TRBD1 agrees at 9 bases. V lost 4 bases, J lost 7 bases, and 8 bases stayed unmatched. Germline V gene data show CDR1 as MNHEY and CDR2 as SVGEGT. This CDR3 comprises 15 residues. The CDR3 region is CASSSTGTGLQPQHF. The CDR3 DNA reads TGTGCCAGCAGTTCCACCGGGACAGGGCTACAGCCCCAGCATTTT.

This clone was seen only a few times. The chain recombines TRBV7-9 with TRBJ2-7; D possibly corresponds to TRBD2 (7 bases). Trimming took 1 base from V and 6 from J, leaving 10 bases between them. The CDR3 sequence is 13 residues long. Germline values: CDR1 SEHNR, CDR2 FQNEAQ (reference sequence). In nucleotides, the CDR3 is TGTGCCAGCAGCTTAGGGGGAGGGGGCGAGCAGTACTTC. Translated: CASSLGGGGEQYF.

CDR3 region: CASTLDRGNTGELFF. The CDR3 region has the DNA TGTGCCAGCACCCTTGACAGGGGCAACACCGGGGAGCTGTTTTTT. The gene calls are TRBV6-5 and TRBJ2-2, with TRBD1 matching 8 bases. Unmatched junction bases numbered 6, after V lost 7 bases and J lost 2 bases. CDR1 MNHEY and CDR2 SVGAGI come from the germline V gene. CDR3 size: 15 residues.

The chain combines TRBV27 with TRBJ1-6; 7 bases are shared with TRBD1. V gave up 5 bases and J gave up 10 bases; unmatched junction bases: 17. The CDR3 contains 17 residues. CDR1 and CDR2 (germline): MNHEY, SMNVEV (reference sequence). The CDR3 loop is CASSTRQGAGARSPLHF. CDR3 coding DNA: TGTGCCAGCAGTACGAGACAGGGTGCGGGTGCCAGGTCACCCCTCCACTTT.

This sequence joins TRBV6-6 and TRBJ1-5, with TRBD1 as a possible D gene (5 bases). The CDR3 totals 14 residues. Germline values: CDR1 MNHNY, CDR2 SVGAGI (reference sequence). V was pared by 1 base and J by 7 bases, with 11 bases between. The CDR3 DNA reads as TGTGCCAGCAGTTACTGGCAGGGCGAACAGCCCCAGCATTTT. This codes for CASSYWQGEQPQHF.

This clone was found once. V usage is TRBV29-1 and J usage is TRBJ2-7; D might be TRBD1 (6 bases). In germline, CDR1 is SQVTM, CDR2 ANQGSEA. Trimming took off 4 bases at V and 3 bases at J, with 10 bases between the two ends. The CDR3 length is 12 residues. CDR3 DNA: TGCAGCGTTGGCGCGACAGGCTACGAGCAGTACTTC. It specifies CSVGATGYEQYF.

The CDR3 sequence is CASSPPGGPLETQYF. CDR3 coding DNA: TGTGCCAGCTCACCACCCGGGGGTCCGTTGGAGACCCAGTACTTC. The V gene is TRBV18, the J gene TRBJ2-5, with D tentatively TRBD2 (6 bases). CDR1 KGHSH and CDR2 LQKENI come from the germline V gene. This CDR3 spans 15 amino acids. Between the trimmed V and J ends, which lost 0 bases and 5 bases, there was a span of 13 bases.

The V and J genes are TRBV18 and TRBJ2-3; D gene unclear. V lost 3 bases and J lost 4, with 5 bases in between. The CDR3 runs 12 residues. The germline gives CDR1 KGHSH, CDR2 LQKENI. The CDR3 sequence is CASSPRADTQYF. DNA for the CDR3: TGTGCCAGCTCACCCCGGGCAGATACGCAGTATTTT.

The gene calls are TRBV5-1 and TRBJ1-1; D unclear. Germline CDR1 reads SGHRS; CDR2 reads YFSETQ. This CDR3 comprises 14 residues. Trimming cost V 1 base and J 3 bases, with 10 bases left between them. The CDR3 sequence is CASSLFQDDTEAFF. The CDR3 DNA sequence: TGCGCCAGCAGCTTGTTTCAGGATGACACTGAAGCTTTCTTT.

The rearrangement uses TRBV5-6 and TRBJ1-2; D unclear. The V end lost 3 bases, the J end lost 6 bases, and 6 bases lay between the germline ends. Germline CDR1 and CDR2: SGHDT and YYEEEE. The CDR3 extends over 11 amino acids. CDR3 nucleotides: TGTGCCAGCAGCTCAATCCATGGCTACACCTTC. This translates into CASSSIHGYTF.

The chain is built from TRBV11-2 and TRBJ2-7, with 7 bases identical to TRBD1. V shed 5 bases, J shed 2 bases, and the junction held 3 bases outside the gene matches. CDR1 SGHAT and CDR2 FQNNGV come from the germline V gene. The length of the CDR3 is 13 residues. CDR3 residues: CASSDRVTYEQYV. The CDR3 DNA reads as TGTGCCAGCAGCGACAGGGTTACCTACGAGCAGTACGTC.

This chain links TRBV5-1 with TRBJ2-3, with 7 bases that match TRBD1. Germline CDR1 is SGHRS and CDR2 is YFSETQ. After removal of 3 bases from V and 0 bases from J, the junction contained 4 bases not matched to a gene. The CDR3 is made up of 15 amino acids. The CDR3 bases are TGCGCCAGCAGCTCGGGACAGCTCAGCACAGATACGCAGTATTTT. Its protein is CASSSGQLSTDTQYF.